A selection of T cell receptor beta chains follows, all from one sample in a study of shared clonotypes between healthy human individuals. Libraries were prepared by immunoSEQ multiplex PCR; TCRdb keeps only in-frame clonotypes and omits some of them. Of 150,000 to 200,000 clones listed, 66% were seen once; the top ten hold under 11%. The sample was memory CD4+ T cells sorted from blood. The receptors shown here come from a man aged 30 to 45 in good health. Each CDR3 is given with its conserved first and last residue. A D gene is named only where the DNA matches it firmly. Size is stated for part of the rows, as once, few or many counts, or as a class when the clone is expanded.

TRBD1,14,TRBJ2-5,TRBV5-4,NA,TGTGCCAGCAGAAGGACAGGGGCGCAAGAGACCCAGTACTTC,CASRRTGAQETQYF
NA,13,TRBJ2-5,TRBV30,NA,TGTGCCTGGAGTGTACTCGACAGCCAGACCCAGTACTTC,CAWSVLDSQTQYF
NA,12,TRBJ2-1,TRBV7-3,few,TGTGCCAGCAGCTTAGGGGTTAGTGAGCAGTTCTTC,CASSLGVSEQFF
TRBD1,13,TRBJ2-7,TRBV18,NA,TGTGCCAGCTCGAAAGGACAGGGCTACGAGCAGTACTTC,CASSKGQGYEQYF
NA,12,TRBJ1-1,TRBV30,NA,TGTGCCTGGAGTCGGACGAACACTGAAGCTTTCTTT,CAWSRTNTEAFF
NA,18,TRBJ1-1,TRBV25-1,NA,TGTGCCAGCAGTCATTTTTACCCGACATTCCAAGGGAACACTGAAGCTTTCTTT,CASSHFYPTFQGNTEAFF
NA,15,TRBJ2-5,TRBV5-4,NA,TGTGCCAGCAGCTTTGGGGCAGGGGATCGAGAGACCCAGTACTTC,CASSFGAGDRETQYF
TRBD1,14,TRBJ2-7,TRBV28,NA,TGTGCCAGCACCCCAGCGGGACAGGGTCGCGAGCAGTACTTC,CASTPAGQGREQYF
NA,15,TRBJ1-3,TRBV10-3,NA,TGTGCCATCAGTGACACCAGGGGATCTGGAAACACCATATATTTT,CAISDTRGSGNTIYF
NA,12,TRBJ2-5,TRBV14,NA,TGTGCCAGCAGCAGAAACGGAGAGACCCAGTACTTC,CASSRNGETQYF
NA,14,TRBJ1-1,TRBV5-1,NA,TGCGCCAGCAGCCCCCTTACATCGAACACTGAAGCTTTCTTT,CASSPLTSNTEAFF
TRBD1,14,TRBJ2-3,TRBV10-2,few,TGCGCCAGCCGACAGGGTGCTGCCGCAGATACGCAGTATTTT,CASRQGAAADTQYF
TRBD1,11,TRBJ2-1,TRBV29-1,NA,TGCAGCGTGACAGGGCCTAATGAGCAGTTCTTC,CSVTGPNEQFF
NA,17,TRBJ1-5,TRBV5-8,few,TGTGCCAGCAGCTTGGAGGGGGGCAGACATAGCAATCAGCCCCAGCATTTT,CASSLEGGRHSNQPQHF
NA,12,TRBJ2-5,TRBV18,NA,TGTGCCAGCTCAGAGGCCCGAGAGACCCAGTACTTC,CASSEARETQYF
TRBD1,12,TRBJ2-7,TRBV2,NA,TGTGCCATCCAAGGACAGGGGAGAGAGCAGTACTTC,CAIQGQGREQYF
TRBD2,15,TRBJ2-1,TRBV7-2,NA,TGTGCCAGCAGGGCTAGCGGGTTCGGGGGTAATGAGCAGTTCTTC,CASRASGFGGNEQFF
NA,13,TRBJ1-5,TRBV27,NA,TGTGCCAGCAGTTTGATCTTTGATCAGCCCCAGCATTTT,CASSLIFDQPQHF
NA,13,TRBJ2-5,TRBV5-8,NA,TGTGCCAGCAGTCTCGGGGGAAAAGAGACCCAGTACTTC,CASSLGGKETQYF
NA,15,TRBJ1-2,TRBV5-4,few,TGTGCCAGCAGCCTTGACAGGACTTCCAACTATGGCTACACCTTC,CASSLDRTSNYGYTF
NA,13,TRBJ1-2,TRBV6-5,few,TGTGCCAGCCGAAACCCAGGTCGGGATGGCTACACCTTC,CASRNPGRDGYTF
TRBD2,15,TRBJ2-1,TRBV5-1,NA,TGCGCCAGCAGCTCTTTAGCGGGGGGCTACAATGAGCAGTTCTTC,CASSSLAGGYNEQFF
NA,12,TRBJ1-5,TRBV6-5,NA,TGTGCCAGCAGCACCCTCCGGGGGCCCCAGCATTTT,CASSTLRGPQHF
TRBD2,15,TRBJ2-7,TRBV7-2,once,TGTGCCAGCAGCTCCAGACTAGCGGGAACTTACGAGCAGTACTTC,CASSSRLAGTYEQYF
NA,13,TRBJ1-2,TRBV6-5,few,TGTGCCAGCAGAACAGTGAGGAGCTATGGCTACACCTTC,CASRTVRSYGYTF
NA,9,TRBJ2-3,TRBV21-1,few,TGTGCCAGCATAAATACGCAGTATTTT,CASINTQYF
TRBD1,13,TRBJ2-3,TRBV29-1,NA,TGCAGCGTTGCACGGACAGGGTCGAATACGCAGTATTTT,CSVARTGSNTQYF
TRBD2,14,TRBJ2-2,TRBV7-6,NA,TGTGCCAGCAGCTCCAGACTAGCGGCCGGGGAGCTGTTTTTT,CASSSRLAAGELFF
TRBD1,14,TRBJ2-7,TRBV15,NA,TGTGCCACGGCGAGGGGGCTGCCCCCCTACGAGCAGTACTTC,CATARGLPPYEQYF
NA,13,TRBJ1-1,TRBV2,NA,TGTGCCAGCAAGGGGGTAAGCGGCACTGAAGCTTTCTTT,CASKGVSGTEAFF
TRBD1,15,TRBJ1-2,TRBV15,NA,TGTGCCACCAGCGGGACAGGGAGTAGGGCCTATGGCTACACCTTC,CATSGTGSRAYGYTF
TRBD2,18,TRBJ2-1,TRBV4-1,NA,TGCGCCAGCAGCCCTATATTAACGGGACTAGGCGTCTACAATGAGCAGTTCTTC,CASSPILTGLGVYNEQFF
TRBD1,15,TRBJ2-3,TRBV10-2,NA,TGCGCCAGCAGAAACGACAGGGGAGGCACAGATACGCAGTATTTT,CASRNDRGGTDTQYF
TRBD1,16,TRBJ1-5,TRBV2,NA,TGTGCCAGAACGACCCGGGACAGGGATAGCAATCAGCCCCAGCATTTT,CARTTRDRDSNQPQHF
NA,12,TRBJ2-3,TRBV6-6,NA,TGTGCCACCTCCTGGGGGGCAGATACGCAGTATTTT,CATSWGADTQYF
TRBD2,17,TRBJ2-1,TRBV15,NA,TGTGCCACCAGCAGGTCCGCCGGACTAGCGGGAGAGGGTGAGCAGTTCTTC,CATSRSAGLAGEGEQFF
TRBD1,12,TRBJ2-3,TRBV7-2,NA,TGTGCCAGCAGCTTAGCCGGGACAGGGTTCTATTTT,CASSLAGTGFYF
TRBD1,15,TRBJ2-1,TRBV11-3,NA,TGTGCCAGCAGCTCACAGGGACAGGGGGTTGGTGAGCAGTTCTTC,CASSSQGQGVGEQFF
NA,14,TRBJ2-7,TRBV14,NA,TGTGCCAGCAGCCAAGCTTCAGTCTCCTACGAGCAGTACTTC,CASSQASVSYEQYF
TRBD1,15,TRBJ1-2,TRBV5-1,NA,TGCGCCAGCAGCCCAAACCAGGGACAGAGCTATGGCTACACCTTC,CASSPNQGQSYGYTF
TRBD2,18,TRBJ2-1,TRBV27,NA,TGTGCCAGCAGTTTACGGCTAGCGGGAGATTTTTTCGTCAATGAGCAGTTCTTC,CASSLRLAGDFFVNEQFF
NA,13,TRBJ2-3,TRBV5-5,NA,TGTGCCAGCAGCTGGAAGGGACTAGATACGCAGTATTTT,CASSWKGLDTQYF
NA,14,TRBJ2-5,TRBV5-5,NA,TGTGCCAGCAGCTACGACGGACCGCAAGAGACCCAGTACTTC,CASSYDGPQETQYF
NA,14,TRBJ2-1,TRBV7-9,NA,TGTGCCAGCAGCTCGGACTTAACCTACAATGAGCAGTTCTTC,CASSSDLTYNEQFF
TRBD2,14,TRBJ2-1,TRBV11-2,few,TGTGCCAGCAGCTTCCGGCTAGCGGGGAATGAGCAGTTCTTC,CASSFRLAGNEQFF
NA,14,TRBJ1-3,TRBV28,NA,TGTGCCAGCAGTTTCCGGGGCCCTGGAAACACCATATATTTT,CASSFRGPGNTIYF
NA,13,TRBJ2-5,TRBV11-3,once,TGTGCCAGCAGCCCACGAAACCAAGAGACCCAGTACTTC,CASSPRNQETQYF
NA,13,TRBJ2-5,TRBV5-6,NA,TGTGCCAGCAGCTTGGGAGGTCCAGAGACCCAGTACTTC,CASSLGGPETQYF
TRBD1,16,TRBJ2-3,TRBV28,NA,TGTGCCAGCAGTTTATACGGGACAGGCAGCACAGATACGCAGTATTTT,CASSLYGTGSTDTQYF
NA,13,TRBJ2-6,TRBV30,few,TGTGCCTGGGACAGTTCTGGGGCCAACGTCCTGACTTTC,CAWDSSGANVLTF
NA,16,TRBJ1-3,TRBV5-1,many,TGCGCCAGCAGCTTGGGGGACTCCCATGCTAGGAACACCATATATTTT,CASSLGDSHARNTIYF
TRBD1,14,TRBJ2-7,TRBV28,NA,TGTGCCAGCACCCTGGGGGGACAGGGGTACGAGCAGTACTTC,CASTLGGQGYEQYF
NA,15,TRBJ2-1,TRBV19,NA,TGTGCCAGTAGCCCAAAGACTATCGGGAGTGATGAGCAGTTCTTC,CASSPKTIGSDEQFF
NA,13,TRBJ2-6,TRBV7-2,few,TGTGCCAGCAGCTCTCGACAGATAAACGTCCTGACTTTC,CASSSRQINVLTF
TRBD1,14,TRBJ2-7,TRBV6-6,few,TGTGCCAGCAGACCGGGACAGGGGGCGGTCGAGCAGTACTTC,CASRPGQGAVEQYF
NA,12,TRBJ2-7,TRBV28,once,TGTGCCAGCAGTTTCCAGGCCTACGAGCAGTACTTC,CASSFQAYEQYF
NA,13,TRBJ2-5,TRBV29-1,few,TGCAGCGTTGAAGGCCCTTCAAGGGAGACCCAGTACTTC,CSVEGPSRETQYF
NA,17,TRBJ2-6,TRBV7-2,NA,TGTGCCAGCAGCTTAAGTAGTGCAGTCTCTGGGGCCAACGTCCTGACTTTC,CASSLSSAVSGANVLTF
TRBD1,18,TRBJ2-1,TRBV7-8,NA,TGTGCCAGCAGCTTGACAGGGGAGCAGCTTCAATCCTACAATGAGCAGTTCTTC,CASSLTGEQLQSYNEQFF